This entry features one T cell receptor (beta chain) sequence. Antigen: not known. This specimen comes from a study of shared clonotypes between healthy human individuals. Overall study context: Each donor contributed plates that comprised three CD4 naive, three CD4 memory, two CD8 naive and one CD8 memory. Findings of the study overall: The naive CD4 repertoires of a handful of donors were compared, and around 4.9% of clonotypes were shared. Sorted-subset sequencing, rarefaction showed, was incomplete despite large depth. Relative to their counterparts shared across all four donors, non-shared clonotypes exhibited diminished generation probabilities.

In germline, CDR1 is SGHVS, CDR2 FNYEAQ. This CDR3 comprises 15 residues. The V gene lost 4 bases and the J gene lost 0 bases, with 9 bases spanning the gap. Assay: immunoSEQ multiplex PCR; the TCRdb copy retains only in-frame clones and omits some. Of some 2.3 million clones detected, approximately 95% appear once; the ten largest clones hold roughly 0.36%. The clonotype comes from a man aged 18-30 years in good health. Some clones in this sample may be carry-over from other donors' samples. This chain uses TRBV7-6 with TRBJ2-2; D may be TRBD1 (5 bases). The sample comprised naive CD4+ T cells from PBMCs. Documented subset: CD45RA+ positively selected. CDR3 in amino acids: CASSSRVPNTGELFF. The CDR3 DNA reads TGTGCCAGCAGCTCCAGGGTACCGAACACCGGGGAGCTGTTTTTT.